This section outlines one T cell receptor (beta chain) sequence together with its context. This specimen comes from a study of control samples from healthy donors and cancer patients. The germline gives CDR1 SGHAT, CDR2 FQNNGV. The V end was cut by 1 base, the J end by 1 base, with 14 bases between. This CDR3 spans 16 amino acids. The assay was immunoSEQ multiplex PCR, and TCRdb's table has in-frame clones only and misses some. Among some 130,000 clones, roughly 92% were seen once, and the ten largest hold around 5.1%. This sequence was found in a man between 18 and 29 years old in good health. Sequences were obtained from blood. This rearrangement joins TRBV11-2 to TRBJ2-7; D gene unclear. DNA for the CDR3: TGTGCCAGCAGCTTAGGGCTGGGGTTTCTTTCCTACGAGCAGTACTTC. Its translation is CASSLGLGFLSYEQYF.